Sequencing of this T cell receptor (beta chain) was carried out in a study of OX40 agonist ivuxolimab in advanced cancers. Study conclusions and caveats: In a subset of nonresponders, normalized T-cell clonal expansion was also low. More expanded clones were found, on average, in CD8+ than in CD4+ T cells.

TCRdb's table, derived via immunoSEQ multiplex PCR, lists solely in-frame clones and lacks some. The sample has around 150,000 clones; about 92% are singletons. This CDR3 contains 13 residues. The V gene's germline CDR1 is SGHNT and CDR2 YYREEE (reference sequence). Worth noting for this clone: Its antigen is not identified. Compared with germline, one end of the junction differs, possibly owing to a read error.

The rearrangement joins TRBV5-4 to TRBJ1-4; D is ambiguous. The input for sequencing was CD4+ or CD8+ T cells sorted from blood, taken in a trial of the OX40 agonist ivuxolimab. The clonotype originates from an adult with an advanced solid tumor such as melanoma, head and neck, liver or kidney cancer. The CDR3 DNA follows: TGCGCCAGCAGCCCAGACTTAAATGAAAAACTGTTTTTT. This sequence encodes CASSPDLNEKLFF.